This entry lists 13 T cell receptor beta chains sequenced from one sample in a study of beta chain features in type 1 diabetes. Study-level results: When Type 1 diabetes patients were examined, their TCRB CDR3s proved moderately but significantly shorter in all four CD4+ subsets.

The study reverse transcribed the entire isolated RNA, so it sequenced expressed TCRB transcripts. The data were produced by immunoSEQ multiplex PCR, yet TCRdb's version contains in-frame clones alone and is incomplete. The repertoire holds roughly 340,000 clones, with approximately 12% as singletons. No antigen has been identified for these receptors. Sequencing was done on a sample of naive CD4+ T cells from blood. The source of these receptors is a woman under 30 with type 1 diabetes.

This chain joins TRBV2 and TRBJ2-3; 9 nucleotides match TRBD2. CDR1 and CDR2 (germline): SNHLY, FYNNEI. V shed 4 bases, J shed 3 bases, and the junction held 14 bases outside the gene matches. The CDR3 consists of 18 residues. The CDR3 protein is CASSGNSGSSRLTDTQYF. In DNA, the CDR3 is TGTGCCAGCAGTGGTAATAGCGGGAGCTCCCGCCTGACAGATACGCAGTATTTT.

The rearrangement links TRBV9 to TRBJ2-1, with D possibly being TRBD2 (5 bases). This CDR3 comprises 13 residues. V lost 10 bases and J 8 bases, leaving 19 bases between the germline ends. Germline CDR1 reads SGDLS; CDR2 reads YYNGEE. The CDR3 loop is CARERGWQDEQFF. For the CDR3, the DNA is TGTGCCCGAGAAAGAGGGTGGCAAGATGAGCAGTTCTTC.

This clone was found a few times. The gene calls are TRBV27 and TRBJ2-1; D remains ambiguous. From germline, CDR1 is MNHEY and CDR2 SMNVEV (reference sequence). The V end lost 5 bases, the J end lost 4 bases, and 3 bases lay between the germline ends. This CDR3 spans 11 amino acids. The CDR3 here is CASSQYNEQFF. The CDR3 nucleotides are TGTGCCAGCAGTCAGTACAATGAGCAGTTCTTC.

This clone was counted between two and nine times. V and J are TRBV5-1 and TRBJ2-1, with D possibly TRBD1 on 5 matching bases. V lost 2 bases and J lost 9, with 12 bases in between. Germline CDR1 and CDR2: SGHRS and YFSETQ. This CDR3 region has 13 residues. This CDR3 reads CASSLIQGPEQFF. DNA for the CDR3: TGCGCCAGCAGCTTAATCCAGGGCCCTGAGCAGTTCTTC.

This clone was seen more than once but under ten times. This chain uses TRBV29-1 with TRBJ2-1; possible D gene TRBD1, 6 bases. V lost 5 bases, J lost 5 bases, and 13 bases lay in between. This CDR3 comprises 13 residues. The germline V gene encodes CDR1 SQVTM and CDR2 ANQGSEA. CDR3 nucleotide sequence: TGCAGCGTTCGACAGGAGGTTCACAATGAGCAGTTCTTC. This sequence encodes CSVRQEVHNEQFF.

The chain is built from TRBV7-2 and TRBJ1-5, with 8 bases identical to TRBD1. This CDR3 is built from 13 residues. CDR1 and CDR2 (germline): SGHTA, FQGNSA. Trimming at V came to 4 bases and at J to 7 bases, leaving 3 bases not matched to a gene. CDR3 in DNA: TGTGCCAGCAGCTACGGACAGGGCCAGCCCCAGCATTTT. This gives the protein CASSYGQGQPQHF.

The chain links TRBV7-2 to TRBJ1-2, with D hard to call. This CDR3 comprises 12 residues. Germline CDR1 is SGHTA and CDR2 is FQGNSA. The ends were cut back, 4 bases at V and 2 bases at J, with 5 bases in the middle. The CDR3, as DNA: TGTGCCAGCAGCTACAGAAACTATGGCTACACCTTC. This sequence encodes CASSYRNYGYTF.

The gene calls are TRBV28 and TRBJ1-4; D is ambiguous. The CDR3 sequence is 12 residues long. CDR1 is MDHEN and CDR2 is SYDVKM in the germline V gene. Trimming took off 1 base at V and 8 bases at J, with 5 bases between the two ends. The CDR3 here is CASSLLREKLFF. The CDR3 DNA follows: TGTGCCAGCAGTTTATTGCGCGAAAAACTGTTTTTT.

Here the CDR3 DNA reads TGTGCCAGCAGCTCCTGGACAGGGTTGAACATTCAGTACTTC. Protein: CASSSWTGLNIQYF. This chain joins TRBV9 and TRBJ2-4, with 8 nucleotides matching TRBD1. V shed 4 bases and J 7 bases; nucleotides not matched to a gene: 7. The CDR3 is made up of 14 amino acids. Germline-derived CDR1 and CDR2 are SGDLS and YYNGEE.

This clone has only a few counts. The rearrangement uses TRBV7-8 and TRBJ2-1; 13 positions match TRBD2. V was clipped by 5 bases and J by 9 bases; unmatched bases: 13. CDR3 length: 17 residues. Germline loops: CDR1 SGHVS, CDR2 FQNEAQ. The CDR3 DNA is TGTGCCAGCAGCCCAACTAGCGGGAGGGCCTCGGAGACTGAGCAGTTCTTC. Translation: CASSPTSGRASETEQFF.

The chain carries TRBV4-3 and TRBJ2-1; the D is unclear. V was cut by 1 base and J by 2 bases, with 9 bases left in between. The CDR3 sequence is 15 residues long. Per germline, CDR1 LGHNA and CDR2 YSLEER. CDR3 residues: CASSQVWPTYNEQFF. The CDR3 DNA reads TGCGCCAGCAGCCAAGTATGGCCAACCTACAATGAGCAGTTCTTC.

This chain links TRBV6-5 with TRBJ1-1; D gene ambiguous. Germline V gene lookup returns CDR1 MNHEY and CDR2 SVGAGI. V lost 2 bases and J 3 bases, leaving 7 bases between the germline ends. There are 13 residues in the CDR3. CDR3 in amino acids: CASSYGEDTEAFF. The CDR3 DNA reads as TGTGCCAGCAGTTACGGGGAGGACACTGAAGCTTTCTTT.

This clone was detected only a few times. Written as DNA, the CDR3 is TGTGCCTGGAACAAAAGGGGTGGAAACACCATATATTTT. Its translation is CAWNKRGGNTIYF. The chain couples TRBV30 to TRBJ1-3; tentatively, D is TRBD1 (5 bases). This CDR3 spans 13 amino acids. Trimming cost V 4 bases and J 3 bases, with 10 bases left between them. Germline V gives CDR1 GTSNPN, CDR2 SVGIG (reference sequence).